This TCR beta chain was found in a study of T cell responses to AZD1222 COVID-19 vaccine. Overall study context: Samples with a second dose at about 4 or about 12 weeks were pooled together.

Broader study findings: Among the donors, most were white British and more were female, and clonal diversity was possibly underestimated. Repertoires were obtained solely post-peak T cell response. CD4 TCRs associated with vaccination spanned spike, dominating at 160-218 and 743-854.

This CDR3 contains 15 residues. Losses at the gene ends were 3 bases for V and 4 bases for J; bases not matched to a gene: 5. Germline V gene data show CDR1 as MDHEN and CDR2 as SYDVKM. On this clone: The antigen is undetermined.

Repertoires were generated with immunoSEQ multiplex PCR, while TCRdb's copy carries only in-frame clones and drops some. The profile shows about 100,000 clones, about nine tenths of them singletons. The sequence was obtained from an adult in good health. The rearrangement links TRBV28 to TRBJ2-3, with 9 nucleotides matching TRBD1. The sequences come from peripheral blood, collected on day 0 of AZD1222 vaccination. The CDR3 region is CASSLGTGNADTQYF. The CDR3 DNA follows: TGTGCCAGCAGTTTGGGGACAGGGAACGCAGATACGCAGTATTTT.